The 2 T cell receptor beta chains below all came from one sample that was sequenced in a study of blood T cell repertoires in COVID-19. This table comes from immunoSEQ multiplex PCR, and its TCRdb copy is limited to in-frame clones, with some not included. The sample records a few hundred thousand clones, around 90% being singletons. Sequenced sample: peripheral blood. The origin of the receptors is a person aged 18 to 35 with COVID-19, enrolled during active disease.

This clone was found a few times. The rearrangement joins TRBV6-4 to TRBJ2-2; TRBD2 matches 7 bases. The J segment lost 3 bases and the V segment lost 2 bases, leaving 3 bases of the junction unmatched. This CDR3 is 15 amino acids long. Germline loops: CDR1 MRHNA, CDR2 SNTAGT. The CDR3 DNA is TGTGCCAGCAGTGACGGGGCGGGAGACACCGGGGAGCTGTTTTTT. Its translation is CASSDGAGDTGELFF.

The chain links TRBV11-2 to TRBJ2-3; D uncertain. The V gene lost 3 bases and the J gene lost 4 bases, with 5 bases spanning the gap. The CDR3 length is 12 residues. Germline V gives CDR1 SGHAT, CDR2 FQNNGV. The CDR3 coding sequence is TGTGCCAGCAGCTTTAGCCCAGATACGCAGTATTTT. This codes for CASSFSPDTQYF.